This TCR beta chain is from a study of blood T cell repertoires in COVID-19. About the research overall: COVID-19 samples collected from the United States, Italy and Spain covered acute and convalescent phases. The analysed material was cDNA or gDNA that came from T cells, B-cell-depleted T cells, or PBMCs.

V lost 3 bases to trimming and J lost 6 bases, with 11 bases between them. The CDR3 loop spans 12 amino acids. Germline CDR1 DFQATT, CDR2 SNEGSKA (reference sequence). Original data processing: Counts of nucleated cells, estimated from reference gene primer amplification, were obtained. Profiled with immunoSEQ multiplex PCR; TCRdb holds only in-frame clones, not every one. D and trimming come from the DNA, and the V and J calls and clone size come from that table. Among about 67,000 clones listed, approximately 87% were seen once. This receptor was obtained from a man aged 45 to 65 with active COVID-19. The chain couples TRBV20-1 to TRBJ1-1, with unresolved D. The sample taken for sequencing was peripheral blood. The DNA of the CDR3 is TGCAGTGCTAGTGTGGCGGTCGCTGAAGCTTTCTTT. This sequence encodes CSASVAVAEAFF.